The source of this T cell receptor (beta chain) is a study of blood T cell repertoires in COVID-19. Overall study context: The cDNA or gDNA used as material had been derived from T cells, B-cell-depleted T cells, or PBMCs.

Comments on this clone: An end of the junction differs from the germline gene, which may be a read error.

Germline-derived CDR1 and CDR2 are ENHRY and SYGVKD. This CDR3 is 15 amino acids long. Original methodology: The assay estimated nucleated cells by amplifying reference gene primers. Repertoires were generated with immunoSEQ multiplex PCR, while TCRdb's copy carries only in-frame clones and drops some. The V and J calls and clone size come from that table; D and trimming were worked out from the DNA. The sample yields fewer than 300,000 clones, roughly 91% seen once. The chain recombines TRBV10-3 with TRBJ2-1; TRBD2 might be the D (5 bases). The origin of this receptor is a woman between 40 and 50 years old with acute COVID-19. Input material: PBMCs or T cells enriched from blood (not recorded which). As DNA, the CDR3 is TGTGCCATCAGAGAGTCAACGGGGACCTACAATGAGCAGTTCTTC. Its translation: CAIRESTGTYNEQFF.